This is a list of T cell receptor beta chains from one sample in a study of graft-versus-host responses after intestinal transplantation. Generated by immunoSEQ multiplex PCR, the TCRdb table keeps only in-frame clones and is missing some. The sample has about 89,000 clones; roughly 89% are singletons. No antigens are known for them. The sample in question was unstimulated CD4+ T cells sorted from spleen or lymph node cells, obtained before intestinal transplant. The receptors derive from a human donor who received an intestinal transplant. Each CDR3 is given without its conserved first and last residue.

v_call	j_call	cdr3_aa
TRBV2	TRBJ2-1	ASSAARFGGYNEQF
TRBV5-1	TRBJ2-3	ASSLAGADTQY
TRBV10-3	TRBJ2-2	AISTGTENTGELF
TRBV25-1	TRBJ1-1	ASRAILQSAEAF
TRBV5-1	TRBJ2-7	ASTRAEQGYYEQY
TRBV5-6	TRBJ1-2	ASSPRANYGYT
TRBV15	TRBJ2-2	ATRTGGYTGELF
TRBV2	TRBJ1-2	ATTGTAYGYT
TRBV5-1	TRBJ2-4	ASSSDRVGAKNIQY
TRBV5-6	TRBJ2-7	ASRSQGDLYEQY
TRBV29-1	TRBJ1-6	SVDRRSPLH
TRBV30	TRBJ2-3	AWSVRRPTDTQY
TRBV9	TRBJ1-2	ASSPWAGTDYGYT
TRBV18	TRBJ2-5	ASSPPVQETQY
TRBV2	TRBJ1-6	ASRSGADNSPLH
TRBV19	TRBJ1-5	ASTIQTNQPQH
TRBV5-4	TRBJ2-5	ASSLRDRQETQY
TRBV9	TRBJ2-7	ASSVDLGAGGLGEQY
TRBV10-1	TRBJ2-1	ASSEGGTGLNEQF
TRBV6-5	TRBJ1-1	ASNMGQSTEAF
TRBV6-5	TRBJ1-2	ASSYSNLGGASGYT
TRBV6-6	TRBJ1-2	ASIQTGTGFYGYT
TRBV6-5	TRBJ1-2	ANDRRYNYGYT
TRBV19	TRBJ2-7	ASSISGTGESYEQY
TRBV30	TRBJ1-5	AWSARSNQPQH
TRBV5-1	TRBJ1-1	ASSEQAGGVVEAF
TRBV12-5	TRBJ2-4	ASRRDRGVSIQY
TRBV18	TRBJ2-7	ASSPQGTQGAYEQY
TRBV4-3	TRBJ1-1	ASSQVTGKGVTEAF
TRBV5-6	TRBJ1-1	ASSQNTEAF
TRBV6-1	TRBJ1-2	ASTLVSRDYGYT
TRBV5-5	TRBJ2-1	ASRPGESQPAYNEQF
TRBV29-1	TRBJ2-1	SLKGTSASYNEQF
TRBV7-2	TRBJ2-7	ASSLQAFKGDSFYEQY
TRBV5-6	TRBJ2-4	ASNLKNTGGRGY
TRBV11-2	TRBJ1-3	ASSRTGASGNTIY
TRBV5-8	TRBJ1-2	ASSLATFGQIEGYT
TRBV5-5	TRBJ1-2	ASSPSLDRSYGYT
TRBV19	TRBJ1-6	ASSRVEENSPLH
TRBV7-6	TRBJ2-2	ASSLAGTVNTGELF
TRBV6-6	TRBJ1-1	ASSPYAGGTEAF
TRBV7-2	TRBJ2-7	ASSLEGQTVYEQY
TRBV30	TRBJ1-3	AWSVGRDSGNTIY
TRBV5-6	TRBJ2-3	ASSLGQGAAPDTQY
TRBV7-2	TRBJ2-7	ASSFTSGAAFPYEQY
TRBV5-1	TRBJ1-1	ASSEYLGGNTEAF
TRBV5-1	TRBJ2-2	ASSLNWGRDTGELF
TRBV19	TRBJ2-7	ASSRDRGFYEQY
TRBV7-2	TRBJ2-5	ASRAIAGVRETQY
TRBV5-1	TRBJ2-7	ASSYVQDSYEQY
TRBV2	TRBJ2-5	ASTRTAQETQY
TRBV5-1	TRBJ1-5	ASSLGQVYQPQH